These T cell receptor beta chains were read from a single sample in a study of cytotoxic CD8 clonotypes in ibrutinib-treated CLL. Clones were sequenced by immunoSEQ multiplex PCR, and TCRdb holds only the in-frame ones, with some missing. Among approximately 210,000 clones listed, around three quarters were seen once. The source material was PBMCs, sampled after 24 months of ibrutinib treatment. Every receptor here comes from a human donor with chronic lymphocytic leukemia. The CDR3 runs from the conserved cysteine through the conserved F or W. Size is stated for part of the rows, as once, few or many counts, or as a class when the clone is expanded.

V gene	J gene	clone size	CDR3 protein
TRBV7-2	TRBJ2-7	few	CASSSRTGGVYEQYF
TRBV7-8	TRBJ2-7	NA	CASSIDRGHEQYF
TRBV5-1	TRBJ1-2	NA	CASSVDRELGYTF
TRBV4-1	TRBJ2-7	few	CASSQGRLAGGYEQYF
TRBV30	TRBJ2-1	NA	CAWSVISGTYNEQFF
TRBV30	TRBJ1-1	few	CAWSGRGYTEAFF
TRBV5-1	TRBJ2-5	NA	CASSTGLAAGTQYF
TRBV7-6	TRBJ1-5	NA	CASSLGQNNQPQHF
TRBV29-1	TRBJ1-2	NA	CSVDGQGYGYTF
TRBV30	TRBJ2-2	NA	CAWSVLVGGGELFF
TRBV7-6	TRBJ1-3	NA	CASSLYGGKTGSGNTIYF
TRBV10-3	TRBJ2-3	once	CAISEGTESTDTQYF
TRBV30	TRBJ1-4	NA	CACNPARETGEKLFF
TRBV6-5	TRBJ2-2	NA	CASRKSGVNTGELFF
TRBV11-2	TRBJ2-3	few	CASSLGDTQYF
TRBV28	TRBJ1-1	NA	CASRQVNTEAFF
TRBV21-1	TRBJ2-7	NA	CASSKYGGLSYEQYF
TRBV9	TRBJ2-7	NA	CASSGPGQGYEQYF
TRBV2	TRBJ2-7	NA	CASDEGYEQYF
TRBV12-5	TRBJ2-7	NA	CASGKTSGTYEQYF
TRBV11-1	TRBJ2-1	NA	CASSLSNEQFF
TRBV19	TRBJ2-7	NA	CASSKRLADNYEQYF
TRBV27	TRBJ1-2	NA	CASSLGPGGDYGYTF
TRBV7-2	TRBJ1-2	few	CASSLTRRGQGDYGYTF
TRBV23-1	TRBJ1-4	few	CASSQPQGATNEKLFF
TRBV30	TRBJ1-5	few	CAWSVQGDQPQHF
TRBV6-1	TRBJ1-2	once	CASSEAGHQGYGYTF
TRBV2	TRBJ2-3	NA	CASSEATLSGSSTDTQYF
TRBV4-3	TRBJ2-3	NA	CASSQDLEDTQYF
TRBV7-2	TRBJ2-7	once	CASSLAIGWRFEEQYF
TRBV18	TRBJ1-1	few	CASSRENTEAFF
TRBV18	TRBJ2-5	once	CASSPRDLETQYF
TRBV5-4	TRBJ2-5	few	CASSLGPNQETQYF
TRBV11-2	TRBJ2-7	NA	CASSLQGAYEQYF
TRBV27	TRBJ2-7	NA	CASSTREGRPYEQYF
TRBV2	TRBJ2-1	NA	CARWTDYNEQFF
TRBV4-2	TRBJ2-3	NA	CASSAGTGTDTQYF
TRBV29-1	TRBJ1-2	NA	CSAKEGTGGYTF
TRBV5-1	TRBJ1-2	NA	CASSVKGHYGYTF
TRBV6-1	TRBJ2-7	few	CASMKPYEQYF
TRBV18	TRBJ2-3	once	CASSQRQGDTDTQYF
TRBV19	TRBJ2-7	NA	CASRSSGTGAFGEQYF
TRBV5-1	TRBJ2-3	NA	CASSPRTSGSADTQYF
TRBV2	TRBJ2-1	once	CASRAGSSSYNEQFF
TRBV27	TRBJ2-7	few	CASSSSGRDYEQYF
TRBV6-1	TRBJ1-2	NA	CASSEVTAGVYGYTF
TRBV18	TRBJ1-1	NA	CASSPPGSSAFF
TRBV5-1	TRBJ2-1	NA	CASSLRPSVVNEQFF
TRBV9	TRBJ2-7	once	CASSVRPGSEGTNEQYF
TRBV2	TRBJ2-6	NA	CASSVEYSGANVLTF
TRBV6-1	TRBJ1-2	NA	CASSEDGNYGYTF
TRBV30	TRBJ1-4	NA	CAWSGRGQAAEREKLFF
TRBV27	TRBJ1-1	NA	CASSWSEENTEAFF
TRBV7-9	TRBJ2-2	NA	CASSVSRARGVNTGVLFF
TRBV28	TRBJ2-3	NA	CASSKGGFTDTQYF
TRBV2	TRBJ2-1	few	CASSTRGGGFYNEQFF
TRBV15	TRBJ2-1	NA	CATSRDFVYEQFF
TRBV11-2	TRBJ2-7	few	CASSLAGTSAYEQYF
TRBV9	TRBJ2-3	NA	CASSAQTRTDRGMNTQYF